The 18 T cell receptor beta chains given below trace back to one sample, sequenced in a study of cytomegalovirus exposure and HLA in healthy donors. Measured with immunoSEQ multiplex PCR; TCRdb has only the in-frame clones, and not every one. This sample has some 250,000 clones, with roughly 90% found just once. Sequenced: PBMCs. The origin of the receptors is a woman aged 18-29 years in good health and CMV-seronegative.

Only a few counts were recorded for this clone. J is TRBJ1-2 and V is TRBV6-1; TRBD1 matches 7 bases. V shed 4 bases, J shed 5 bases, and the junction held 10 bases outside the gene matches. The CDR3 has 15 residues. Germline V gene lookup returns CDR1 MNHNS and CDR2 SASEGT. The chain's CDR3 is CASSVESDRIYGYTF. CDR3 in DNA: TGTGCCAGCAGTGTCGAGTCGGACAGGATTTATGGCTACACCTTC.

V and J are TRBV18 and TRBJ2-7; 8 bases are a match to TRBD1. Germline V lookup: CDR1 KGHSH, CDR2 LQKENI. The CDR3 has 15 residues. The V and J ends lost 4 bases and 6 bases, in that order; junction bases with no gene match: 11. As DNA, the CDR3 is TGTGCCAGCTCACAAGGACAGGGAGATTACGGCGAGCAGTACTTC. Protein: CASSQGQGDYGEQYF.

The chain couples TRBV19 to TRBJ1-5; D might be TRBD1 (5 bases). This CDR3 is built from 16 residues. Per the germline V gene, CDR1 is LNHDA and CDR2 is SQIVND (reference sequence). V lost 4 bases and J lost 6, with 19 bases in between. This CDR3 is CASSTLQAAVGQPQHF. The CDR3 DNA sequence: TGTGCCAGTAGTACACTACAGGCCGCGGTGGGTCAGCCCCAGCATTTT.

J is TRBJ1-3 and V is TRBV7-9; TRBD1 might be the D (6 bases). Trimming shortened V by 6 bases and J by 0 bases, and 12 bases separated the two germline ends. CDR3 length: 15 residues. Germline loops: CDR1 SEHNR, CDR2 FQNEAQ (reference sequence). The CDR3: CASRPQGSSGNTIYF. DNA of the CDR3: TGTGCCAGCAGACCACAGGGCTCCTCTGGAAACACCATATATTTT.

The chain links TRBV7-3 to TRBJ2-1; TRBD1 aligns across 12 bases. Germline V lookup: CDR1 SGHTA, CDR2 FQGTGA. This CDR3 is built from 15 residues. J was trimmed by 7 bases and V by 4 bases; bases with no gene match: 5. CDR3 protein: CASSSGQGAWNEQFF. The CDR3 DNA reads as TGTGCCAGCAGCTCGGGACAGGGGGCTTGGAATGAGCAGTTCTTC.

This clone occurred once. This chain connects TRBV7-2 to TRBJ2-3; 10 bases fit TRBD2. Looked up from germline, CDR1 is SGHTA and CDR2 is FQGNSA. The CDR3 totals 17 residues. With 2 bases clipped from V and 1 base from J, the junction kept 6 bases outside the gene matches. CDR3 sequence (DNA): TGTGCCAGCAGCTTAAGTAGCGGGGGGCCCGGCACAGATACGCAGTATTTT. It codes for CASSLSSGGPGTDTQYF. Supplemented by reference TRBV7-2 and TRBJ2-3, the full variable domain reads GAGVSQSPSNKVTEKGKDVELRCDPISGHTALYWYRQSLGQGLEFLIYFQGNSAPDKSGLPSDRFSAERTGGSVSTLTIQRTQQEDSAVYLCASSLSSGGPGTDTQYFGPGTRLTVL.

The chain recombines TRBV13 with TRBJ1-1; TRBD1 matches at 7 bases. With 5 bases clipped from V and 0 bases from J, the junction kept 6 bases outside the gene matches. Germline CDR1 reads PRHDT; CDR2 reads FYEKMQ (reference sequence). The CDR3 is made up of 15 amino acids. The chain's CDR3 is CASSHQGELNTEAFF. For the CDR3, the DNA is TGTGCCAGCAGCCACCAGGGGGAGTTGAACACTGAAGCTTTCTTT.

The V and J genes are TRBV4-3 and TRBJ2-5; D might be TRBD2 (7 bases). The germline V and J ends were trimmed by 1 base and 1 base, with 13 bases remaining between them. Germline values: CDR1 LGHNA, CDR2 YSLEER. The CDR3 spans 16 residues. The CDR3 region is CASSQGGPGGQETQYF. The CDR3 DNA reads as TGCGCCAGCAGCCAAGGGGGGCCGGGGGGCCAAGAGACCCAGTACTTC.

The chain links TRBV29-1 to TRBJ2-1, with TRBD2 identical over 10 bases. The ends lost 4 bases at V and 4 bases at J; junction bases unmatched: 1. Germline CDR1 SQVTM, CDR2 ANQGSEA. The CDR3 has 13 amino acids. The CDR3 is CSVVLAGYNEQFF. CDR3 nucleotides: TGCAGCGTTGTACTAGCGGGGTACAATGAGCAGTTCTTC.

V gene TRBV7-2 combines with J gene TRBJ2-6, with 13 bases lining up with TRBD2. CDR3 length equals 18 residues. Germline CDR1 is SGHTA and CDR2 is FQGNSA. V lost 5 bases and J lost 0; bases outside the gene matches: 4. Here the CDR3 reads CASSHRTSGGSGANVLTF. Here the CDR3 DNA reads TGTGCCAGCAGCCATCGGACTAGCGGGGGCTCTGGGGCCAACGTCCTGACTTTC.

J is TRBJ2-3 and V is TRBV7-2, with D unresolved. This CDR3 region has 17 residues. The germline V gene has CDR1 SGHTA and CDR2 FQGNSA. The V and J ends lost 1 base and 1 base respectively, with 15 bases between them. This CDR3 is CASSLGMAGWGTDTQYF. The CDR3 bases are TGTGCCAGCAGCTTAGGCATGGCCGGGTGGGGCACAGATACGCAGTATTTT. Combining the CDR3 with reference TRBV7-2 and TRBJ2-3 gives the whole variable domain GAGVSQSPSNKVTEKGKDVELRCDPISGHTALYWYRQSLGQGLEFLIYFQGNSAPDKSGLPSDRFSAERTGGSVSTLTIQRTQQEDSAVYLCASSLGMAGWGTDTQYFGPGTRLTVL.

V gene TRBV18 combines with J gene TRBJ1-2, with a weak D call TRBD1 (5 bases). CDR3 length equals 16 residues. The V end was cut by 3 bases, the J end by 3 bases, with 17 bases between. Germline V gene data show CDR1 as KGHSH and CDR2 as LQKENI. The chain's CDR3 is CASSPDQPGLDYGYTF. In nucleotides, the CDR3 is TGTGCCAGCTCACCCGACCAGCCAGGGCTTGACTATGGCTACACCTTC. The variable domain in full, completed from reference TRBV18 and TRBJ1-2, reads NAGVMQNPRHLVRRRGQEARLRCSPMKGHSHVYWYRQLPEEGLKFMVYLQKENIIDESGMPKERFSAEFPKEGPSILRIQQVVRGDSAAYFCASSPDQPGLDYGYTFGSGTRLTVV.

The chain is built from TRBV11-1 and TRBJ2-3; D gene unclear. The V gene lost 3 bases and the J gene lost 0 bases, with 7 bases spanning the gap. This CDR3 comprises 14 residues. The germline V gene has CDR1 SGHAT and CDR2 FQDESV (reference sequence). As DNA, the CDR3 is TGTGCCAGCAGCTTGACACCTAGCACAGATACGCAGTATTTT. Its protein product is CASSLTPSTDTQYF.

This clone was seen a handful of times. The chain carries TRBV28 and TRBJ2-2; D is unclear. This CDR3 spans 12 amino acids. The germline V gene encodes CDR1 MDHEN and CDR2 SYDVKM. V lost 2 bases, J lost 7 bases, and 5 bases lay in between. CDR3 in amino acids: CASSLIVGELFF. The CDR3 DNA reads as TGTGCCAGCAGTTTAATAGTCGGGGAGCTGTTTTTT.

The genes are TRBV10-3 and TRBJ2-1; 7 bases map to TRBD2. The CDR3 runs 15 residues. The J segment lost 1 base and the V segment lost 4 bases, leaving 4 bases of the junction unmatched. The germline V gene encodes CDR1 ENHRY and CDR2 SYGVKD. Here the CDR3 DNA reads TGTGCCATCAGTGGGGGGGGAGTATCCTACAATGAGCAGTTCTTC. It codes for CAISGGGVSYNEQFF.

The V and J genes are TRBV9 and TRBJ1-4; 10 positions match TRBD1. Germline V gene lookup returns CDR1 SGDLS and CDR2 YYNGEE. The CDR3 runs 17 residues. The junction had 8 bases not matched to a gene; V was cut back by 4 bases and J by 2 bases. The CDR3, as DNA: TGTGCCAGCAGCCCCGGGACAGGGGATCCCACTAATGAAAAACTGTTTTTT. Protein product: CASSPGTGDPTNEKLFF.

J is TRBJ1-5 and V is TRBV2, with 8 bases aligning to TRBD1. CDR1 is SNHLY, CDR2 FYNNEI, per germline. V dropped 6 bases and J dropped 5; count of bases not matched to a gene: 6. The CDR3 is 14 amino acids. For the CDR3, the DNA is TGTGCCAGCAGACAGGGGGAGACACATCAGCCCCAGCATTTT. It is translated as CASRQGETHQPQHF.

This rearrangement joins TRBV4-1 to TRBJ2-3, with 12 bases aligning to TRBD2. The CDR3 runs 18 residues. With V trimmed by 4 bases and J by 2 bases, 10 bases remained unmatched. CDR1 is MGHRA and CDR2 is YSYEKL in the germline V gene. The CDR3 DNA is TGCGCCAGCAGCCCCAAAGGGACTAGCGGGCTTCTCACAGATACGCAGTATTTT. It encodes CASSPKGTSGLLTDTQYF.